This TCR beta chain was sequenced in a study of blood T cell repertoires in COVID-19. Authors' processing steps: The assay estimated nucleated cells by amplifying reference gene primers. Profiled with immunoSEQ multiplex PCR; TCRdb holds only in-frame clones, not every one. V and J calls plus clone size are reproduced from that table; the DNA served to infer D and trimming. The sample includes roughly 220,000 clones, around 86% of them seen just once. The germline gives CDR1 LNHDA, CDR2 SQIVND (reference sequence). CDR3 length: 15 residues. Trimming removed 5 bases at V and 5 bases at J, with 18 bases between.

The sample consisted of PBMCs or T cells enriched from blood (not recorded which). This clonotype was obtained from a middle-aged woman with acute COVID-19. The chain carries TRBV19 and TRBJ1-1; D may be TRBD1 (5 bases). Here the CDR3 DNA reads TGTGCCAGTAGTCACCTCGGGGGTGCGAGGACTGAAGCTTTCTTT. It yields the protein CASSHLGGARTEAFF.